A selection of T cell receptor beta chains follows, all from one sample in a study of human T cells and chemical hapten exposure. One entry per CDR3 protein results from TCRdb running MiXCR on the RACE reads. Of roughly 150,000 distinct CDR3 sequences listed, 25% to 30% are singletons. The sequencing here drew on whole blood, taken in connection with sensitization to the hapten diphenylcyclopropenone (DPC). All receptors derive from a woman aged 18-29 years with alopecia areata. Some clones in this sample may be carry-over from other donors' samples. The CDR3 runs from the conserved cysteine through the conserved F or W. The D gene is left open where the match is weak. Clone sizes are given selectively: once, few, many, or a class where the clone is expanded.

j_call,clone_size,v_call,d_call,cdr3_aa,cdr3_nt
TRBJ2-1,few,TRBV29-1,NA,CSVEDLRPRTYNEQFF,TGCAGCGTTGAAGATCTAAGGCCCCGGACCTACAATGAGCAGTTCTTC
TRBJ1-5,NA,TRBV24-1,NA,CATSERGKYQPQHF,TGTGCCACCAGTGAGAGGGGCAAGTATCAGCCCCAGCATTTT
TRBJ2-1,NA,TRBV24-1,NA,CATSVGLGPGTGNEQFF,TGTGCCACCAGTGTCGGGCTGGGCCCTGGGACTGGGAATGAGCAGTTCTTC
TRBJ2-5,NA,TRBV15,TRBD2,CATSREAGGYQETQYF,TGTGCCACCAGCAGAGAAGCGGGGGGCTACCAAGAGACCCAGTACTTC
TRBJ1-6,few,TRBV7-9,NA,CASSAVRGFGDSPLHF,TGTGCCAGCAGCGCGGTCAGGGGCTTCGGAGATTCACCCCTCCACTTT
TRBJ1-6,few,TRBV5-1,NA,CASSLRDVRSPLHF,TGCGCCAGCAGCTTAAGGGACGTGCGGTCACCCCTCCACTTT
TRBJ2-2,many,TRBV5-6,NA,CATQIGELFF,TGTGCCACCCAAATCGGGGAGCTGTTTTTT
TRBJ1-3,few,TRBV7-9,NA,CASSRVGAGNTIYF,TGTGCCAGCAGCCGCGTGGGTGCTGGAAACACCATATATTTT
TRBJ2-3,NA,TRBV9,NA,CASTPQEGAVDTQYF,TGTGCCAGCACCCCTCAGGAGGGGGCGGTAGATACGCAGTATTTT
TRBJ2-7,NA,TRBV7-2,NA,CASSPKTGPYEQYF,TGTGCCAGCAGCCCAAAGACGGGCCCCTACGAGCAGTACTTC
TRBJ2-3,few,TRBV12-3/TRBV12-4,TRBD1,CASSLPDRGRSTDTQYF,TGTGCCAGCAGTTTGCCGGACAGGGGGCGCAGCACAGATACGCAGTATTTT
TRBJ2-3,NA,TRBV7-2,NA,CASSLLGAPTQYF,TGTGCCAGCAGCCTACTCGGGGCCCCTACGCAGTATTTT
TRBJ1-1,NA,TRBV12-3/TRBV12-4,NA,CASKLVGSEAFF,TGTGCCAGCAAACTGGTCGGGTCAGAAGCTTTCTTT
TRBJ2-1,NA,TRBV20-1,NA,CSASVDRDSSYNEQFF,TGCAGTGCTAGCGTCGACCGGGACTCGTCCTACAATGAGCAGTTCTTC
TRBJ2-1,many,TRBV29-1,NA,CSALTGLPNEQFF,TGCAGCGCCTTGACAGGCCTCCCCAATGAGCAGTTCTTC
TRBJ2-1,NA,TRBV27,NA,CASSSGVHEQFF,TGTGCCAGCAGTTCGGGGGTCCATGAGCAGTTCTTC
TRBJ2-7,NA,TRBV12-3/TRBV12-4,NA,CASSLRSGRSGEQYF,TGTGCCAGCAGTTTAAGGTCGGGGAGGTCGGGGGAGCAGTACTTC
TRBJ1-5,few,TRBV12-3/TRBV12-4,NA,CASSGGDANNQPQHF,TGTGCCAGCAGTGGTGGAGACGCGAACAATCAGCCCCAGCATTTT
TRBJ2-7,few,TRBV9,TRBD1,CASSVDAAGGSYEQYF,TGTGCCAGCAGCGTAGATGCGGCAGGGGGTTCCTACGAGCAGTACTTC
TRBJ2-1,NA,TRBV20-1,NA,CSARGPPVNEQFF,TGCAGTGCTAGAGGCCCCCCGGTAAATGAGCAGTTCTTC
TRBJ2-2,NA,TRBV20-1,NA,CSARDALMNTGELFF,TGCAGTGCTAGAGATGCACTGATGAACACCGGGGAGCTGTTTTTT
TRBJ2-2,NA,TRBV11-3,NA,CASSTGFGELFF,TGTGCCAGCAGCACAGGGTTCGGGGAGCTGTTTTTT
TRBJ2-3,once,TRBV6-2/TRBV6-3,TRBD2,CASRTLAGGSDTQYF,TGTGCCAGCAGAACACTAGCGGGAGGGTCAGATACGCAGTATTTT
TRBJ2-3,few,TRBV5-1,NA,CASSLDGSPTDTQYF,TGCGCCAGCAGCTTGGACGGGAGTCCCACAGATACGCAGTATTTT
TRBJ2-7,NA,TRBV20-1,NA,CSARPTGRGRTYEQYF,TGCAGTGCTAGACCAACAGGGAGAGGGAGGACGTACGAGCAGTACTTC
TRBJ2-5,once,TRBV6-1,TRBD2,CASSELGLAGGALRYETQYF,TGTGCCAGCAGTGAACTGGGACTAGCGGGAGGTGCCCTCCGGTACGAGACCCAGTACTTC
TRBJ2-7,NA,TRBV29-1,NA,CSVELPGLSSYEQYF,TGCAGCGTTGAACTACCGGGACTCAGCTCCTACGAGCAGTACTTC
TRBJ1-2,NA,TRBV7-6,NA,CASSLAIGQAYGYTF,TGTGCCAGCAGCTTAGCGATCGGGCAGGCCTATGGCTACACCTTC
TRBJ2-3,NA,TRBV12-3/TRBV12-4,TRBD2,CASSPGLAGYTDTQYF,TGTGCCAGCAGTCCCGGACTAGCGGGGTACACAGATACGCAGTATTTT
TRBJ1-1,few,TRBV6-2/TRBV6-3,NA,CASSQQSYTEAFF,TGTGCCAGCAGCCAACAGAGTTACACTGAAGCTTTCTTT
TRBJ1-2,NA,TRBV27,NA,CASSSTKSGTFSYTF,TGTGCCAGCAGTTCCACGAAATCCGGGACGTTTAGCTACACCTTC
TRBJ2-4,NA,TRBV6-5,NA,CASSPVAKNIQYF,TGTGCCAGCAGCCCCGTAGCCAAAAACATTCAGTACTTC
TRBJ1-1,NA,TRBV7-2,TRBD1,CASSSRTGSEAFF,TGTGCCAGCAGCTCACGGACAGGGAGCGAAGCTTTCTTT
TRBJ1-1,NA,TRBV4-3,TRBD1,CASSQEGQGAEAFF,TGCGCCAGCAGCCAAGAGGGTCAGGGGGCTGAAGCTTTCTTT
TRBJ2-7,few,TRBV4-2,NA,CASSQAGNYEQYF,TGTGCCAGCAGCCAAGCAGGGAACTACGAGCAGTACTTC
TRBJ2-7,NA,TRBV30,TRBD2,CAGGGYEQYF,TGTGCCGGGGGGGGGTACGAGCAGTACTTC